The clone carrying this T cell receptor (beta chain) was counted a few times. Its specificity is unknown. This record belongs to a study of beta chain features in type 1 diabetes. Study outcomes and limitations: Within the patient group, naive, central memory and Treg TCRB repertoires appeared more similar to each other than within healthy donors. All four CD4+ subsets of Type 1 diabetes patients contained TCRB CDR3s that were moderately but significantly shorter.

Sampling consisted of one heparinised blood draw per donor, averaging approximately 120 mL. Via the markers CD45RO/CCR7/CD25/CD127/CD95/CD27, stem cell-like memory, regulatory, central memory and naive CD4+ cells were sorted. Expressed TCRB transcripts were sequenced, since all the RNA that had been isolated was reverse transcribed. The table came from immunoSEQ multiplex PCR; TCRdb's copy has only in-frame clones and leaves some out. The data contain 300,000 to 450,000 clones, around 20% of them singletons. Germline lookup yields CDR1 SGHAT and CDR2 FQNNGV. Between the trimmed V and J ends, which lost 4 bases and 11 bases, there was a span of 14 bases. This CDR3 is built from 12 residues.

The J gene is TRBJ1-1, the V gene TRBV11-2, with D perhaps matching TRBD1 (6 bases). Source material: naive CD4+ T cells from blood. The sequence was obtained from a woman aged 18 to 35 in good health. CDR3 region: CASSSGQGAAFF. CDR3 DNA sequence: TGTGCCAGCAGCTCGGGACAAGGGGCCGCTTTCTTT.